This paragraph reports one T cell receptor (beta chain). Its antigen is currently unknown. Samples left unsorted employed about 100 million PBMCs for genomic DNA. The deep-level immunoSEQ assay was used. TCRdb's table, derived via immunoSEQ multiplex PCR, lists solely in-frame clones and lacks some. The sample has some 480,000 clones; 79% are singletons. Trimming pared 4 bases from V and 10 bases from J, leaving 20 bases between. CDR3 length: 15 amino acids. Germline CDR1 and CDR2: SGHAT and FQNNGV. The data are from a study of shared clonotypes between healthy human individuals. Study results and caveats: A small donor pool kept down the genetic and exposure-history diversity that was represented. Researchers sampled only blood; tissue repertoires likely differ.

The chain recombines TRBV11-2 with TRBJ2-1; D perhaps matches TRBD2 (6 bases). The sequence was obtained from a woman between 35 and 50 years old in good health. Some clones in this sample may be carry-over from other donors' samples. Sequencing was performed on PBMCs. CDR3 in amino acids: CASSYPGDDGREQFF. CDR3 coding DNA: TGTGCCAGCAGCTACCCGGGGGACGATGGGCGGGAGCAGTTCTTC.